The 8 T cell receptor beta chains below come from one sample, sequenced in a study of response to subunit inactivated influenza vaccine. TCRdb used MiXCR to reprocess the RT-PCR reads, holding one entry per CDR3 protein. The table has approximately 680,000 distinct CDR3 sequences, 15% to 18% seen once. The material was PBMCs from blood, obtained about 13 days after vaccination. The receptors were gathered from a man aged 50-60 years who received an inactivated influenza vaccine.

The chain carries TRBV14 and TRBJ1-3, with D possibly being TRBD1 (5 bases). Germline values: CDR1 SGHDN, CDR2 FVKESK. This CDR3 is built from 17 residues. V was shortened by 0 bases and J by 8 bases, with 20 bases between the two germline ends. CDR3 nucleotide sequence: TGTGCCAGCAGCCAAGATGCCGCGTGGAGGGGAGGGCACACCATATATTTT. This encodes CASSQDAAWRGGHTIYF.

V is TRBV9 and J is TRBJ2-1, with D perhaps TRBD1 or TRBD2 (5 bases each). The V end lost 4 bases, the J end lost 8 bases, and 31 bases lay between the germline ends. The CDR3 is 19 amino acids. The germline CDR1 and CDR2 sequences are SGDLS and YYNGEE. CDR3 residues: CASSPRSPRGAVLIDEQFF. For the CDR3, the DNA is TGTGCCAGCAGCCCTAGATCTCCCCGAGGGGCCGTACTCATCGATGAGCAGTTCTTC.

This clonotype occurred a few times. V usage is TRBV5-1 and J usage is TRBJ2-5, with D maybe TRBD2 (6 bases). Looked up from germline, CDR1 is SGHRS and CDR2 is YFSETQ. The V end lost 4 bases, the J end lost 4 bases, and 14 bases lay between the germline ends. The CDR3 spans 14 residues. In DNA form, the CDR3 reads TGCGCCAGCAGCCTGGGACTCCCTGGAGAGACCCAGTACTTC. Translation: CASSLGLPGETQYF.

The chain uses TRBV12-5 and TRBJ2-3; 9 bases line up with TRBD2. CDR3 length: 15 residues. Unmatched junction bases numbered 5, after V lost 5 bases and J lost 2 bases. Germline CDR1 LGHNT, CDR2 FRNRAP. The CDR3 sequence is CASGLGLANTDTQYF. DNA of the CDR3: TGTGCTAGTGGTCTGGGACTAGCTAACACAGATACGCAGTATTTT.

In its sample, this clonotype was seen a few times. The chain carries TRBV7-2 and TRBJ2-7; no clear D gene. Germline V lookup: CDR1 SGHTA, CDR2 FQGNSA. The length of the CDR3 is 14 residues. V lost 5 bases to trimming and J lost 0 bases, with 11 bases between them. DNA for the CDR3: TGTGCCAGCAGCCTGTACTTGTACTCCTACGAGCAGTACTTC. Residues: CASSLYLYSYEQYF.

This clonotype was picked up a small number of times. CDR3 loop: CASSYYRTGGSTGELFF. The CDR3 region has the DNA TGTGCCAGCAGTTACTACAGGACGGGGGGTTCGACCGGGGAGCTGTTTTTT. The chain links TRBV6-2 or TRBV6-3 to TRBJ2-2, with TRBD2 identical over 7 bases. Germline V gene sequence: CDR1 MNHEY, CDR2 SVGEGT. This CDR3 spans 17 amino acids. Losses at the gene ends were 1 base for V and 5 bases for J; bases not matched to a gene: 10.

V gene TRBV11-2 combines with J gene TRBJ2-4; the D call may be TRBD1 or TRBD2 (6 bases each). CDR1 is SGHAT, CDR2 FQNNGV, per germline. V was cut by 3 bases and J by 6 bases, with 12 bases left in between. CDR3 size: 14 residues. CDR3 sequence reads: CASSFGGLRNIQYF. The CDR3 DNA sequence: TGTGCCAGCAGCTTTGGGGGGCTCAGAAACATTCAGTACTTC.

This chain links TRBV7-9 with TRBJ2-2; a weak D match, TRBD2 (6 bases). CDR1 and CDR2 (germline): SEHNR, FQNEAQ (reference sequence). Trimming removed 1 base at V and 5 bases at J, with 17 bases between. The CDR3 length is 17 residues. The CDR3 nucleotides read TGTGCCAGCAGCTTAGACCAGACCCTTCTAGCGACCGGGGAGCTGTTTTTT. As protein: CASSLDQTLLATGELFF.